This TCR beta chain is drawn from a study of cytomegalovirus exposure and HLA in healthy donors. This CDR3 contains 17 residues. Trimming at V came to 5 bases and at J to 0 bases, leaving 5 bases not matched to a gene. From germline, CDR1 is MDHEN and CDR2 SYDVKM. The PCR used 60 Vbeta and 13 Jbeta primers. Clones were sequenced by immunoSEQ multiplex PCR, and TCRdb holds only the in-frame ones, with some missing. The sample has 130,000 to 150,000 clones; approximately 79% are singletons. The chain has TRBV28 and TRBJ1-4; 11 bases map to TRBD1. The receptor was derived from a middle-aged woman in good health and CMV-seropositive. Sequenced material: PBMCs. The CDR3 here is CASSPPGQGATNEKLFF. In DNA form, the CDR3 reads TGTGCCAGCAGTCCACCGGGACAGGGGGCAACTAATGAAAAACTGTTTTTT. The full variable domain, completed using reference TRBV28 and TRBJ1-4, is DVKVTQSSRYLVKRTGEKVFLECVQDMDHENMFWYRQDPGLGLRLIYFSYDVKMKEKGDIPEGYSVSREKKERFSLILESASTNQTSMYLCASSPPGQGATNEKLFFGSGTQLSVL.